A selection of T cell receptor beta chains follows, all from one sample in a study of cytomegalovirus exposure and HLA in healthy donors. TCRdb's copy holds only in-frame clones and misses some; the assay was immunoSEQ multiplex PCR. The data show about 80,000 clones, around 80% seen once. What was sequenced was PBMCs. All receptors come from a man aged 25-45 years in good health and CMV-seronegative. CDR3s include the opening cysteine and the closing phenylalanine or tryptophan. The D gene is left open where the match is weak. Only some rows state a clone size, as once, few, many or a class for expanded clones.

d_call,j_call,clone_size,v_call,cdr3_aa,cdr3_nt
TRBD1,TRBJ1-6,NA,TRBV25-1,CASSQGASGSPLHF,TGTGCCAGCAGCCAGGGGGCAAGCGGGTCACCCCTCCACTTT
TRBD1,TRBJ2-7,few,TRBV6-5,CASRRQGVSYEQYF,TGTGCCAGCAGACGCCAGGGGGTCTCCTACGAGCAGTACTTC
NA,TRBJ1-4,few,TRBV29-1,CSVYGGSFGNEKLFF,TGCAGCGTCTATGGGGGGTCCTTTGGTAATGAAAAACTGTTTTTT
TRBD1,TRBJ1-4,few,TRBV19,CASSEPGQVREKLFF,TGTGCCAGTAGTGAACCGGGACAGGTCAGAGAAAAACTGTTTTTT
NA,TRBJ2-7,NA,TRBV6-5,CASKSGISGHEQYF,TGTGCCAGCAAATCGGGGATATCCGGCCACGAGCAGTACTTC
NA,TRBJ1-5,NA,TRBV19,CASSILGSQPQHF,TGTGCCAGTAGTATTTTGGGGAGTCAGCCCCAGCATTTT
NA,TRBJ2-7,NA,TRBV5-1,CASSLPEGYEQYF,TGCGCCAGCAGCTTGCCGGAGGGCTACGAGCAGTACTTC
TRBD2,TRBJ2-1,NA,TRBV5-1,CASSLTASGSGEQFF,TGCGCCAGCAGCTTGACGGCTAGCGGGAGTGGCGAGCAGTTCTTC
NA,TRBJ2-2,NA,TRBV5-1,CASSLPIGGTGELFF,TGCGCCAGCAGCTTGCCCATCGGGGGCACCGGGGAGCTGTTTTTT
TRBD1,TRBJ2-2,NA,TRBV7-9,CASSFTGPGGDTGELFF,TGTGCCAGCAGCTTCACGGGTCCAGGGGGTGACACCGGGGAGCTGTTTTTT
NA,TRBJ1-2,NA,TRBV30,CAWSLNIPSATF,TGTGCCTGGAGTTTGAACATCCCGTCTGCCACCTTC
NA,TRBJ1-1,NA,TRBV5-4,CASSLVRNTEAFF,TGTGCCAGCAGCTTGGTTCGGAACACTGAAGCTTTCTTT
NA,TRBJ2-3,NA,TRBV5-1,CASSLAAGRTDTQYF,TGCGCCAGCAGCTTGGCCGCCGGTAGAACAGATACGCAGTATTTT
NA,TRBJ1-1,NA,TRBV19,CASKDFFEAFF,TGTGCCAGTAAAGACTTTTTTGAAGCTTTCTTT
TRBD2,TRBJ2-3,NA,TRBV28,CASSLRRGSLTDTQYF,TGTGCCAGCAGTTTAAGGCGGGGGTCCCTCACAGATACGCAGTATTTT
NA,TRBJ2-2,NA,TRBV4-3,CASSQEFPAAGELFF,TGCGCCAGCAGCCAAGAGTTTCCTGCGGCCGGGGAGCTGTTTTTT
TRBD1,TRBJ1-5,NA,TRBV4-2,CASSRDSDQPQHF,TGTGCCAGCAGCCGGGACAGTGATCAGCCCCAGCATTTT
TRBD1,TRBJ2-5,once,TRBV10-3,CAISDGAGGRQETQYF,TGTGCCATCAGTGATGGGGCAGGGGGCCGCCAAGAGACCCAGTACTTC
NA,TRBJ1-3,few,TRBV7-7,CASSPSPARSGNTIYF,TGTGCTAGCAGCCCAAGCCCCGCACGAAGTGGAAACACCATATATTTT
NA,TRBJ1-1,NA,TRBV28,CASSPHYTEAFF,TGTGCCAGCAGCCCTCACTACACTGAAGCTTTCTTT
NA,TRBJ2-6,NA,TRBV5-1,CASSGYSSGANVLTF,TGCGCCAGCTCGGGATATTCCTCTGGGGCCAACGTCCTGACTTTC
NA,TRBJ2-7,NA,TRBV27,CASSLSIRGAYEQYF,TGTGCCAGCAGTTTATCGATCAGGGGAGCTTACGAGCAGTACTTC
NA,TRBJ2-5,NA,TRBV28,CASAGLGWDNQETQYF,TGTGCCAGCGCGGGCCTAGGGTGGGACAACCAAGAGACCCAGTACTTC
NA,TRBJ2-7,NA,TRBV11-1,CASTPGDGGRDEQYF,TGTGCCAGCACCCCCGGGGACGGGGGAAGGGACGAGCAGTACTTC
NA,TRBJ2-7,NA,TRBV6-6,CASSYIQTFREQYF,TGTGCCAGCAGTTATATACAGACCTTTAGGGAGCAGTACTTC
NA,TRBJ1-5,NA,TRBV5-5,CASSLHSNQPQHF,TGTGCCAGCAGCTTACATAGCAATCAGCCCCAGCATTTT
TRBD1,TRBJ1-2,once,TRBV18,CASSPLGDRGGYGYTF,TGTGCCAGCTCACCACTCGGGGACAGGGGTGGCTATGGCTACACCTTC
NA,TRBJ1-3,NA,TRBV28,CASSLPGTGNTIYF,TGTGCCAGCAGTTTACCAGGGACAGGAAACACCATATATTTT
TRBD2,TRBJ2-7,NA,TRBV6-5,CASGRERSYEQYF,TGTGCCAGCGGGCGGGAGAGATCCTACGAGCAGTACTTC
TRBD2,TRBJ2-3,NA,TRBV14,CASSPSGLAGFTDTQYF,TGTGCCAGCAGCCCTTCGGGACTAGCGGGGTTCACAGATACGCAGTATTTT
TRBD2,TRBJ2-1,few,TRBV29-1,CSVGGTSGGRVRNEQFF,TGCAGCGTGGGGGGGACTAGCGGGGGGCGGGTTCGCAATGAGCAGTTCTTC
NA,TRBJ1-1,NA,TRBV6-5,CASSSGQYGAEAFF,TGTGCCAGCAGTTCCGGACAGTACGGGGCTGAAGCTTTCTTT
NA,TRBJ2-1,NA,TRBV18,CASSTPKTPRNEQFF,TGTGCCAGCTCAACACCCAAGACACCCCGCAATGAGCAGTTCTTC
NA,TRBJ2-4,NA,TRBV10-2,CASGEGRGVNIQYF,TGCGCCAGCGGAGAGGGCAGGGGGGTAAACATTCAGTACTTC
NA,TRBJ2-5,NA,TRBV7-9,CASSLQGTQYF,TGTGCCAGCAGCTTACAGGGGACCCAGTACTTC
TRBD2,TRBJ2-1,NA,TRBV5-4,CASSSSGSISNEQFF,TGTGCCAGCAGTTCTAGCGGGAGTATAAGCAATGAGCAGTTCTTC
TRBD1,TRBJ1-6,NA,TRBV10-3,CAISPGGESYNSPLHF,TGTGCCATCAGTCCAGGGGGCGAGTCCTATAATTCACCCCTCCACTTT
TRBD2,TRBJ2-7,NA,TRBV6-1,CASSPDSGGIYEQYF,TGTGCCAGCAGCCCCGACAGCGGGGGGATTTACGAGCAGTACTTC
NA,TRBJ2-1,NA,TRBV7-9,CASSLYSGGPSEQFF,TGTGCCAGCAGCTTATATTCAGGAGGGCCCAGTGAGCAGTTCTTC
TRBD2,TRBJ2-1,NA,TRBV4-3,CASSPNKGLAGQGGSYNEQFF,TGCGCCAGCAGCCCCAACAAGGGACTAGCGGGACAAGGGGGGTCCTACAATGAGCAGTTCTTC
TRBD1,TRBJ2-7,NA,TRBV7-9,CASSLLTGTYEQYF,TGTGCCAGCAGCTTATTGACAGGGACCTACGAGCAGTACTTC
NA,TRBJ2-2,NA,TRBV6-6,CASSYLLVPGELFF,TGTGCCAGCAGTTACCTTCTTGTTCCCGGGGAGCTGTTTTTT
NA,TRBJ1-2,NA,TRBV29-1,CSVVTPGAAYGYTF,TGCAGCGTTGTTACACCAGGGGCGGCCTATGGCTACACCTTC
NA,TRBJ2-2,few,TRBV5-4,CASSLARHTGELFF,TGTGCCAGCAGCTTGGCTAGACACACCGGGGAGCTGTTTTTT
TRBD2,TRBJ2-7,NA,TRBV4-3,CASSQGVAGGSAYEQYF,TGCGCCAGCAGCCAAGGAGTAGCGGGGGGATCAGCCTACGAGCAGTACTTC
TRBD1,TRBJ2-5,NA,TRBV29-1,CSVDGVRGRPRGETQYF,TGCAGCGTTGACGGCGTAAGGGGGCGCCCCAGGGGAGAGACCCAGTACTTC
NA,TRBJ2-1,NA,TRBV7-2,CASSVEALGGPFF,TGTGCCAGCAGCGTTGAGGCCCTAGGTGGCCCGTTCTTC
NA,TRBJ2-7,NA,TRBV28,CASSLLGAAYEQYF,TGTGCCAGCAGTTTGTTAGGGGCAGCCTACGAGCAGTACTTC
TRBD1,TRBJ2-5,NA,TRBV6-5,CASSAPQGAKTQYF,TGTGCCAGCAGTGCCCCCCAGGGGGCAAAGACCCAGTACTTC
TRBD1,TRBJ1-6,NA,TRBV5-1,CASSQGTGDNSPLHF,TGCGCCAGCAGCCAAGGGACAGGGGATAATTCACCCCTCCACTTT
NA,TRBJ2-7,NA,TRBV28,CASSFNSYEQYF,TGTGCCAGCAGTTTCAACAGCTACGAGCAGTACTTC
TRBD1,TRBJ2-7,NA,TRBV13,CASSLEGDRGSEQYF,TGTGCCAGCAGCTTAGAGGGAGACAGGGGTTCCGAGCAGTACTTC
NA,TRBJ1-1,few,TRBV6-5,CASRFTGIRTEAFF,TGTGCCAGCAGGTTTACAGGGATTCGAACTGAAGCTTTCTTT
TRBD2,TRBJ2-5,NA,TRBV5-1,CASSFGGGEETQYF,TGCGCCAGCAGCTTCGGGGGAGGGGAAGAGACCCAGTACTTC
NA,TRBJ1-4,few,TRBV7-2,CASSLAGGVPNEKLFF,TGTGCCAGCAGCTTAGCGGGGGGGGTACCTAATGAAAAACTGTTTTTT